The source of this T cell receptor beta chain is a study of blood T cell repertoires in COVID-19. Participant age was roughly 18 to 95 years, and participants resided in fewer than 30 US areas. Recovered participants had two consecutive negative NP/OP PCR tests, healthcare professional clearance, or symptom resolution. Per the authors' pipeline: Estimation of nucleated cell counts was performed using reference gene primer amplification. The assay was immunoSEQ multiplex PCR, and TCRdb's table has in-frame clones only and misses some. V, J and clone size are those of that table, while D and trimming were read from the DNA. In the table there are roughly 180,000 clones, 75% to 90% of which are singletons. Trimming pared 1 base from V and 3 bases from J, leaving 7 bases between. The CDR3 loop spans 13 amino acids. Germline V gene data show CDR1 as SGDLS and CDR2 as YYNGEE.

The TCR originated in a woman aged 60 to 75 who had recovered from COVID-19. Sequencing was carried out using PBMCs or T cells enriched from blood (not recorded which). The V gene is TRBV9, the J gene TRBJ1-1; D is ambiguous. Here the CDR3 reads CASSVTPDTEAFF. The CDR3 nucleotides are TGTGCCAGCAGCGTAACCCCGGACACTGAAGCTTTCTTT.